Shown below are 24 T cell receptor beta chains from a single sample sequenced in a study of cytomegalovirus exposure and HLA in healthy donors. Primers for the PCR totalled 60 Vbeta and 13 Jbeta. Repertoires were generated with immunoSEQ multiplex PCR, while TCRdb's copy carries only in-frame clones and drops some. Of roughly 120,000 clones listed, roughly 73% are singletons. Sequencing used PBMCs. These receptors were obtained from a woman in her 30s in good health and CMV-seronegative.

The genes are TRBV5-8 and TRBJ2-7, with D unresolved. The V end was cut by 6 bases, the J end by 4 bases, with 5 bases between. Germline V gene lookup returns CDR1 SGHTS and CDR2 YDEGEE. This CDR3 is built from 10 residues. The CDR3 spells CASNNYEQYF. DNA for the CDR3: TGTGCCAGCAACAATTACGAGCAGTACTTC.

The chain employs TRBV6-4 and TRBJ2-1, with 11 bases fitting TRBD2. Germline V gene sequence: CDR1 MRHNA, CDR2 SNTAGT. The J segment lost 5 bases and the V segment lost 4 bases, leaving 4 bases of the junction unmatched. The CDR3 is 15 residues long. CDR3 amino acids: CASSVLAGANNEQFF. The CDR3 coding sequence is TGTGCCAGCAGTGTACTAGCGGGAGCTAACAATGAGCAGTTCTTC.

This clone showed up just once. The chain is built from TRBV2 and TRBJ1-2, with 8 nucleotides matching TRBD1. V lost 4 bases to trimming and J lost 5 bases; unmatched junction nucleotides: 6. The CDR3 has 14 amino acids. Germline V gene data show CDR1 as SNHLY and CDR2 as FYNNEI. The DNA of the CDR3 is TGTGCCAGCAGTGCAACGGGACAGGTGTATGGCTACACCTTC. The encoded protein is CASSATGQVYGYTF. Together with reference TRBV2 and TRBJ1-2, the CDR3 gives the full variable domain: EPEVTQTPSHQVTQMGQEVILRCVPISNHLYFYWYRQILGQKVEFLVSFYNNEISEKSEIFDDQFSVERPDGSNFTLKIRSTKLEDSAMYFCASSATGQVYGYTFGSGTRLTVV.

The chain uses TRBV2 and TRBJ1-2; D is ambiguous. CDR1 is SNHLY, CDR2 FYNNEI, per germline. The CDR3 sequence is 13 residues long. The V end was cut by 9 bases, the J end by 4 bases, with 15 bases between. CDR3: CASKMDPGYGYTF. The CDR3 bases are TGTGCCAGTAAGATGGATCCGGGCTATGGCTACACCTTC.

For the CDR3, the DNA is TGTGCCAGCGGGACAGGGAGCAATCAGCCCCAGCATTTT. Protein sequence: CASGTGSNQPQHF. The J gene is TRBJ1-5, the V gene TRBV27, with TRBD1 matching 9 bases. Germline V gene data show CDR1 as MNHEY and CDR2 as SMNVEV (reference sequence). V dropped 8 bases and J dropped 1; count of bases not matched to a gene: 0. This CDR3 spans 13 amino acids.

This clone has just one count. The chain links TRBV7-2 to TRBJ2-7, with D perhaps matching TRBD1 (5 bases). Germline V gene lookup returns CDR1 SGHTA and CDR2 FQGNSA. V was pared by 0 bases and J by 6 bases, with 18 bases between. The CDR3 consists of 16 residues. As DNA, the CDR3 is TGTGCCAGCAGCTTAGCTCGTGGGGCCGCCGGGCGCGAGCAGTACTTC. The encoded protein is CASSLARGAAGREQYF.

The CDR3 DNA reads as TGTGCCTGGGGTCTAGCGGTACACACAGATACGCAGTATTTT. Residues: CAWGLAVHTDTQYF. This chain joins TRBV30 and TRBJ2-3; TRBD2 aligns across 7 bases. The length of the CDR3 is 14 residues. Unmatched junction bases numbered 7, after V lost 5 bases and J lost 2 bases. Germline V gene lookup returns CDR1 GTSNPN and CDR2 SVGIG (reference sequence).

The rearrangement links TRBV2 to TRBJ1-2, with unresolved D. CDR1 and CDR2 (germline): SNHLY, FYNNEI. Between the trimmed V and J ends, which lost 5 bases and 3 bases, there was a span of 10 bases. The CDR3 is 13 residues long. The CDR3 reads CASSMSEDYGYTF. The CDR3 bases are TGTGCCAGCAGTATGTCAGAGGACTATGGCTACACCTTC.

The rearrangement joins TRBV7-2 to TRBJ1-1; 10 bases are shared with TRBD1. CDR1 and CDR2 (germline): SGHTA, FQGNSA. The CDR3 runs 15 residues. V lost 5 bases, J lost 4 bases, and 7 bases stayed unmatched. Here the CDR3 DNA reads TGTGCCAGCAGCCCCCGGGACAGGGGAGGCACTGAAGCTTTCTTT. This encodes CASSPRDRGGTEAFF.

The DNA for the CDR3 is TGTGCCAGTAGTAGAGGACAACACGGCTACACCTTC. This gives the protein CASSRGQHGYTF. This chain uses TRBV19 with TRBJ1-2; tentatively, D is TRBD1 (5 bases). Germline CDR1 and CDR2: LNHDA and SQIVND (reference sequence). V lost 4 bases to trimming and J lost 8 bases, with 11 bases between them. This CDR3 contains 12 residues.

The gene calls are TRBV6-5 and TRBJ1-3, with D possibly matching TRBD1 (5 bases). This CDR3 has 13 residues. CDR1 MNHEY and CDR2 SVGAGI come from the germline V gene. The V gene lost 2 bases and the J gene lost 4 bases, with 6 bases spanning the gap. The CDR3 bases are TGTGCCAGCAGTTACGGGGGGGGAAACACCATATATTTT. Its translation is CASSYGGGNTIYF.

The rearrangement uses TRBV19 and TRBJ1-4, with D unclear. Germline-derived CDR1 and CDR2 are LNHDA and SQIVND (reference sequence). The CDR3 totals 15 residues. V lost 3 bases to trimming and J lost 6 bases, with 14 bases between them. This chain's CDR3 is CASSMISSGDEKLFF. CDR3 in DNA: TGTGCCAGTAGTATGATATCCTCCGGAGATGAAAAACTGTTTTTT.

J is TRBJ2-1 and V is TRBV29-1; D is possibly TRBD1 (6 bases). Trimming removed 4 bases at V and 9 bases at J, with 16 bases between. The CDR3 is 13 amino acids. The V gene's germline CDR1 is SQVTM and CDR2 ANQGSEA. The CDR3 sequence: CSVARRQGFEQFF. As DNA, the CDR3 is TGCAGCGTTGCCCGGCGGCAGGGGTTTGAGCAGTTCTTC.

The chain has TRBV30 and TRBJ2-5; TRBD1 is a possible D gene (6 bases). Germline V CDR1 and CDR2: GTSNPN, SVGIG (reference sequence). The CDR3 is made up of 13 amino acids. The germline V and J ends were trimmed by 4 bases and 5 bases, with 14 bases remaining between them. The CDR3 reads CAWTGESGETQYF. The CDR3, as DNA: TGTGCCTGGACAGGGGAGTCGGGGGAGACCCAGTACTTC.

This clone has just a few counts. V and J are TRBV25-1 and TRBJ2-3; tentatively, D is TRBD1 (6 bases). The CDR3 covers 16 residues. Germline V gene lookup returns CDR1 MGHDK and CDR2 SYGVNS. Deletions cut 1 base from V and 0 bases from J, with 11 bases between. CDR3 protein: CASSEWTAPSTDTQYF. The CDR3 DNA follows: TGTGCCAGCAGTGAATGGACAGCTCCTAGCACAGATACGCAGTATTTT. Combining the CDR3 with reference TRBV25-1 and TRBJ2-3 gives the whole variable domain EADIYQTPRYLVIGTGKKITLECSQTMGHDKMYWYQQDPGMELHLIHYSYGVNSTEKGDLSSESTVSRIRTEHFPLTLESARPSHTSQYLCASSEWTAPSTDTQYFGPGTRLTVL.

The rearrangement links TRBV27 to TRBJ2-1, with D maybe TRBD1 (6 bases). Trimming stripped 5 bases from V and 8 bases from J, with 19 bases between. The CDR3 has 15 amino acids. Germline V gene data show CDR1 as MNHEY and CDR2 as SMNVEV (reference sequence). The CDR3 sequence: CASSPSRRGSDEQFF. The CDR3 nucleotides are TGTGCCAGCAGTCCCAGCCGTAGGGGGAGTGATGAGCAGTTCTTC.

The chain combines TRBV27 with TRBJ2-1, with D unresolved. Germline loops: CDR1 MNHEY, CDR2 SMNVEV (reference sequence). The CDR3 spans 13 residues. V was shortened by 1 base and J by 8 bases, with 9 bases between the two germline ends. The CDR3 DNA follows: TGTGCCAGCAGTTTATATCTCTCCCATGAGCAGTTCTTC. Translating gives CASSLYLSHEQFF.

The rearrangement links TRBV9 to TRBJ2-5, with 7 bases matching TRBD1. This CDR3 has 14 amino acids. Germline V gene data show CDR1 as SGDLS and CDR2 as YYNGEE. The ends lost 4 bases at V and 4 bases at J; junction bases unmatched: 7. The CDR3 nucleotides are TGTGCCAGCAGCAAGACAGGGTTGGGAGAGACCCAGTACTTC. It translates to CASSKTGLGETQYF.

The chain uses TRBV30 and TRBJ2-7; TRBD1 matches 10 bases. Germline loops: CDR1 GTSNPN, CDR2 SVGIG (reference sequence). With V trimmed by 5 bases and J by 3 bases, 13 bases remained unmatched. The CDR3 covers 16 residues. The CDR3 loop reads CAWESGTGVRGYEQYF. CDR3 nucleotides: TGTGCCTGGGAATCCGGGACAGGGGTTCGAGGCTACGAGCAGTACTTC. The full variable domain, in which reference TRBV30 and TRBJ2-7 provide the parts outside the CDR3, is SQTIHQWPATLVQPVGSPLSLECTVEGTSNPNLYWYRQAAGRGLQLLFYSVGIGQISSEVPQNLSASRPQDRQFILSSKKLLLSDSGFYLCAWESGTGVRGYEQYFGPGTRLTVT.

This clone came up a few times. The rearrangement links TRBV30 to TRBJ2-1; TRBD1 matches 7 bases. From germline, CDR1 is GTSNPN and CDR2 SVGIG (reference sequence). This CDR3 is 13 amino acids long. With 3 bases clipped from V and 4 bases from J, the junction kept 3 bases outside the gene matches. The CDR3 region is CAWSPGQYNEQFF. CDR3 DNA sequence: TGTGCCTGGAGCCCGGGACAGTACAATGAGCAGTTCTTC.

With respect to this clone: At one boundary the junction diverges from the germline segment, which might be a read error. The chain combines TRBV7-2 with TRBJ1-2; D unresolved. There are 12 residues in the CDR3. Germline V CDR1 and CDR2: SGHTA, FQGNSA. The CDR3 sequence: CASTHTSGGYAF. CDR3 bases: TGTGCCAGCACTCATACAAGTGGAGGCTACGCCTTC.

The chain's CDR3 is CASSFEGDPYEQYF. The CDR3 DNA sequence: TGTGCCAGCAGTTTCGAGGGAGATCCCTACGAGCAGTACTTC. The chain is built from TRBV28 and TRBJ2-7; tentatively, D is TRBD2 (5 bases). The CDR3 sequence is 14 residues long. Germline CDR1 and CDR2: MDHEN and SYDVKM. Trimming cost V 3 bases and J 2 bases, with 11 bases left between them.

The rearrangement uses TRBV5-1 and TRBJ2-1, with D perhaps TRBD1 (5 bases). V lost 4 bases and J lost 10, with 12 bases in between. This CDR3 contains 12 residues. Germline assignment: CDR1 SGHRS and CDR2 YFSETQ. CDR3 nucleotide sequence: TGCGCCAGCAGCATACAGGTCGGGGAGCAGTTCTTC. Encoded protein: CASSIQVGEQFF.

The V call is TRBV5-8, the J call TRBJ2-1, with 8 bases fitting TRBD1. CDR1 SGHTS and CDR2 YDEGEE come from the germline V gene. J gave up 7 bases and V 4 bases, and 7 bases lay outside the gene matches. This CDR3 has 14 amino acids. The CDR3 DNA is TGTGCCAGCAGCAGAAGACAGGGGATTAATGAGCAGTTCTTC. It specifies CASSRRQGINEQFF.